This T cell receptor beta chain was identified in a study of shared clonotypes between healthy human individuals. Regarding the study as a whole: Unshared clonotypes carried lower generation probabilities than those common to all four donors.

The CDR3 length is 13 residues. Looked up from germline, CDR1 is ENHRY and CDR2 is SYGVKD. The ends were cut back, 3 bases at V and 3 bases at J, with 9 bases in the middle. Turning to this clone: What it binds is unknown. Other DNA sequences in this specimen translate into the identical CDR3.

Terminally differentiated effector memory CD45RA+ cells were excluded from the naive CD8 cells, which were CD45RO-negative and positively selected for CCR7. Those who donated were healthy HIV-negative adults, with no recent acute infections or vaccinations reported. The test was conducted at deep level. Repertoires were generated with immunoSEQ multiplex PCR, while TCRdb's copy carries only in-frame clones and drops some. The table lists 2 million to 2.5 million clones, about 92% of them singletons. Material for sequencing was naive CD8+ T cells from PBMCs. This chain joins TRBV10-3 and TRBJ2-7; D is unclear. The TCR sequence derives from a man in his late teens or twenties in good health. Some clones in this sample may be carry-over from other donors' samples. The CDR3 DNA reads as TGTGCCATCAGTGAAGGTGTAAGCTACGAGCAGTACTTC. Protein sequence: CAISEGVSYEQYF.